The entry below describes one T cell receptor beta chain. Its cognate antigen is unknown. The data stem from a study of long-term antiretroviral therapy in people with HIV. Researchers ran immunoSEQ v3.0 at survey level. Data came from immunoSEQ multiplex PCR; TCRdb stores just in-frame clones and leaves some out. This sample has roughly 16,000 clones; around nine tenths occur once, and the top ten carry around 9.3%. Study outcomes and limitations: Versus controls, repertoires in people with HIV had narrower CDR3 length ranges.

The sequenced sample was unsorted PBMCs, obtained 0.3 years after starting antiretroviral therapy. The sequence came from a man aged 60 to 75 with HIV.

This CDR3 reads CASKGEVNEKLFF. CDR3 DNA: TGTGCCAGCAAGGGGGAGGTGAATGAAAAACTGTTTTTT. The chain employs TRBV2 and TRBJ1-4, with D maybe TRBD1 (6 bases). This CDR3 has 13 amino acids. Trimming stripped 7 bases from V and 5 bases from J, with 11 bases between. CDR1 and CDR2 (germline): SNHLY, FYNNEI.